This T cell receptor beta chain originates from a study of CD8+CD57+ T cells in acquired aplastic anemia. Germline CDR1 LNHDA, CDR2 SQIVND (reference sequence). V was cut by 3 bases and J by 4 bases, with 16 bases left in between. This CDR3 is 15 amino acids long. The study profiled TCR beta VDJ and CDR3 using genomic DNA as template. TCRdb reprocessed the reads via MiXCR and lists one record per CDR3 protein. The top ten hold 7% to 10% of the sample, which has hundreds of thousands of distinct CDR3 sequences, more than 40% seen once. This clonotype appeared many times. Its target is unknown. The patients chosen for sequencing had shown expansion of CD8+CD57+ cells (detected by flow cytometry). Prior therapy had not been administered to any patient at the time of blood sampling. The study, taken as a whole, reports: Overlapping CD8+ CDR3 repertoires of patients and controls contained 25 to 35 shared sequences.

Sequenced: sorted CD4+, CD8+, or CD8+CD57+ T cells (not recorded which) from PBMCs. The clonotype was recovered from a human donor with aplastic anemia. V usage is TRBV19 and J usage is TRBJ2-7, with D possibly being TRBD2 (6 bases). CDR3 sequence (DNA): TGTGCCAGTAGTATCGGCGGGACGGAGGAGTACGAGCAGTACTTC. It specifies CASSIGGTEEYEQYF.